A single sample gave rise to the 9 T cell receptor beta chains below, sequenced in a study of CD8 T cells in Susac syndrome. Reverse transcription of roughly 0.45 to 1 ug RNA used random hexamers. Each CDR3 protein is one row after TCRdb ran MiXCR on the immunoSEQ multiplex PCR reads. Of just over 300,000 distinct CDR3 sequences listed, around 92% are singletons. Sample: CD4+ T cells from PBMCs. The receptors were sampled from a human donor with multiple sclerosis.

This chain uses TRBV10-3 with TRBJ1-5, with 9 bases lining up with TRBD1. This CDR3 comprises 14 residues. CDR1 and CDR2 from the germline V gene are ENHRY and SYGVKD. Unmatched junction bases numbered 5, after V lost 6 bases and J lost 5 bases. In nucleotides, the CDR3 is TGTGCCATCAGGGGGACAGGGAGGGATCAGCCCCAGCATTTT. Translated, it gives CAIRGTGRDQPQHF.

The chain has TRBV6-5 and TRBJ1-2; 7 nucleotides align to TRBD1. V gave up 4 bases and J gave up 7 bases; unmatched junction bases: 12. Germline CDR1 and CDR2: MNHEY and SVGAGI. The CDR3 runs 15 residues. CDR3 residues: CASSSTTGQGSGYTF. DNA for the CDR3: TGTGCCAGCAGTTCGACGACAGGGCAGGGGTCTGGCTACACCTTC.

The chain links TRBV7-2 to TRBJ2-3; TRBD2 matches 10 bases. CDR3 length equals 14 residues. Germline CDR1 and CDR2: SGHTA and FQGNSA. V lost 5 bases and J lost 10; bases outside the gene matches: 9. CDR3 in DNA: TGTGCCAGCAGCCCGGGACTAGCGAACCGGGCGCAGTATTTT. Translating it yields CASSPGLANRAQYF.

V is TRBV12-3 or TRBV12-4 and J is TRBJ2-1; 8 bases are a match to TRBD2. The CDR3 extends over 15 amino acids. V was pared by 6 bases and J by 7 bases, with 11 bases of the junction left unmatched. The CDR3 DNA is TGTGCCAGCAGACCAGTCCTAGCGGGTACTAATGAGCAGTTCTTC. Its translation is CASRPVLAGTNEQFF.

V usage is TRBV12-3 or TRBV12-4 and J usage is TRBJ2-2; D may be TRBD2 (6 bases). V was trimmed by 6 bases and J by 2 bases, leaving 10 bases between them. CDR3 length equals 14 residues. This chain's CDR3 is CASRAGTNTGELFF. DNA of the CDR3: TGTGCCAGCAGAGCAGGGACTAACACCGGGGAGCTGTTTTTT.

The V and J genes are TRBV18 and TRBJ2-5; 7 positions agree with TRBD2. The CDR3 length is 15 residues. Germline V gene sequence: CDR1 KGHSH, CDR2 LQKENI. The trim removed 2 bases at V and 2 bases at J, leaving 5 bases unmatched. Here the CDR3 reads CASSPGGGVQETQYF. The CDR3 DNA sequence: TGTGCCAGCTCACCAGGCGGGGGTGTACAAGAGACCCAGTACTTC.

The J gene is TRBJ2-3, the V gene TRBV16, with 8 bases lining up with TRBD2. The germline gives CDR1 KGHSY, CDR2 FQNENV. CDR3 size: 16 residues. J gave up 2 bases and V 4 bases, and 8 bases lay outside the gene matches. The CDR3 here is CASSLSKTSATDTQYF. The CDR3 coding sequence is TGTGCCAGCAGCCTCTCTAAGACTAGCGCCACAGATACGCAGTATTTT.

The chain combines TRBV6-1 with TRBJ2-4; 7 nucleotides match TRBD1. Looked up from germline, CDR1 is MNHNS and CDR2 is SASEGT. The J segment lost 9 bases and the V segment lost 2 bases, leaving 10 bases of the junction unmatched. CDR3 size: 15 residues. CDR3 loop: CASSEMVTGQVIQYF. CDR3 DNA sequence: TGTGCCAGCAGTGAAATGGTGACAGGGCAAGTCATTCAGTACTTC.

This clonotype was observed once. This chain links TRBV19 with TRBJ1-1; 7 bases map to TRBD1. CDR1 LNHDA and CDR2 SQIVND come from the germline V gene (reference sequence). J lost 6 bases, V lost 4 bases, and 11 bases had no gene match. The length of the CDR3 is 15 residues. The CDR3: CASSTLQGIGAEAFF. CDR3 sequence (DNA): TGTGCCAGTAGTACCCTACAGGGGATTGGAGCTGAAGCTTTCTTT.